This T cell receptor (beta chain) emerged from a study of T-cell reconstitution after alpha-beta-depleted transplantation in children. Points from the study as a whole: Counts and diversity of T cells one year after transplant came mostly from newly produced T cells. Reportedly, alpha-beta T cells present about two months post-transplant originated from several hundred expanded clones of graft origin. The origin of high day-60 TCRbeta diversity in some patients lay in surviving recipient T cells and thymic progenitors.

The CDR3 has 15 amino acids. Germline CDR1 and CDR2: SGHKS and YYEKEE (reference sequence). Deletions cut 4 bases from V and 2 bases from J, with 16 bases between. Molecular barcoding with unique molecular identifiers was used for the TCRbeta library. TCRdb fed the PCR reads into MiXCR, producing one record per CDR3 protein. The sample shows a few hundred thousand distinct CDR3 sequences, under 15% of them seen only once. In regard to this clonotype: The antigen is undetermined.

The V and J genes are TRBV5-5 and TRBJ2-7, with a weak D call TRBD2 (6 bases). The TCR originated in a male patient younger than 18 who had a stem cell transplant for acute myeloid leukemia, so the T cells may come from the graft donor. The specimen was PBMCs, mostly from graft donor cells, collected 360 days after TCRalphabeta/CD19-depleted stem cell transplant. CDR3 protein: CASSQTGTSTYEQYF. CDR3 bases: TGTGCCAGCAGCCAAACCGGGACTTCAACCTACGAGCAGTACTTC.